The source of this T cell receptor (beta chain) is a study of cytomegalovirus exposure and HLA in healthy donors. This clone was counted between two and nine times. The antigen remains unidentified. The primer mix had 60 Vbeta and 13 Jbeta primers. The repertoire was sequenced with immunoSEQ multiplex PCR; TCRdb's copy has only in-frame clones and lacks some. The sample consists of approximately 170,000 clones, roughly 80% of them appearing once. Study-wide findings and caveats: In vitro, a few CMV-associated chains proved specific for CMV antigens. Cytomegalovirus-associated status was assigned to about 150 TCR beta chains. Several of the most significant clusters appeared linked to common viral pathogens, based on a later analysis. CMV serostatus was the only immune exposure information that was available.

Germline CDR1 is SGHAT and CDR2 is FQDESV (reference sequence). The CDR3 spans 16 residues. V was cut by 10 bases and J by 4 bases, with 25 bases left in between. The source is a woman under 40 in good health and CMV-seropositive. Sequencing input: PBMCs. The gene calls are TRBV11-1 and TRBJ1-1; TRBD1 is a possible D gene (5 bases). This CDR3 is CATRPFLVGAGTEAFF. DNA for the CDR3: TGTGCCACCAGACCGTTCCTGGTAGGGGCAGGCACTGAAGCTTTCTTT.